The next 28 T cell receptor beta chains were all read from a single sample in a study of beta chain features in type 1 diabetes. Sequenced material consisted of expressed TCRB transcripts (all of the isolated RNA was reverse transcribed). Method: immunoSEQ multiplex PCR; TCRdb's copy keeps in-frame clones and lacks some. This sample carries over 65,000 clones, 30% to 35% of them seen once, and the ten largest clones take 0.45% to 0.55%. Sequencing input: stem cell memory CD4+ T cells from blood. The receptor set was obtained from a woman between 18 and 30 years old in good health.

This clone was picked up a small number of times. The chain's CDR3 is CASSSIGAVYSNQPQHF. In nucleotides, the CDR3 is TGTGCCAGTAGTAGCATAGGGGCAGTTTATAGCAATCAGCCCCAGCATTTT. The genes are TRBV19 and TRBJ1-5; a possible D gene is TRBD1 (5 bases). V lost 4 bases and J lost 0, with 16 bases in between. The CDR3 is 17 residues long. Germline CDR1 reads LNHDA; CDR2 reads SQIVND (reference sequence).

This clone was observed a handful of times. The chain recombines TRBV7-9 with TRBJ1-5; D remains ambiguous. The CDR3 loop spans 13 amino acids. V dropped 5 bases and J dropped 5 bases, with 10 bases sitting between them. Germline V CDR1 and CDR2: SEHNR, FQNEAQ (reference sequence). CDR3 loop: CASSEAGDQPQHF. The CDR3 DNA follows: TGTGCCAGCAGCGAGGCCGGGGATCAGCCCCAGCATTTT.

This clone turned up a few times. DNA for the CDR3: TGCGCCAGCAGCCAACAAGGCGGACCAGGGGGCGGGGAGACCCAGTACTTC. Its translation is CASSQQGGPGGGETQYF. V gene TRBV4-3 combines with J gene TRBJ2-5; 8 bases are a match to TRBD1. V was clipped by 2 bases and J by 5 bases; unmatched bases: 13. The CDR3 spans 17 residues. Per germline, CDR1 LGHNA and CDR2 YSLEER.

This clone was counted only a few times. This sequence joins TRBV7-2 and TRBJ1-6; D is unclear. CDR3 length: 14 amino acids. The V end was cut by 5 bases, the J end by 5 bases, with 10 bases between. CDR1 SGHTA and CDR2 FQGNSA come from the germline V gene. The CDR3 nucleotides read TGTGCCAGCAGCCAGCGTTCGGATAATTCACCCCTCCACTTT. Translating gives CASSQRSDNSPLHF.

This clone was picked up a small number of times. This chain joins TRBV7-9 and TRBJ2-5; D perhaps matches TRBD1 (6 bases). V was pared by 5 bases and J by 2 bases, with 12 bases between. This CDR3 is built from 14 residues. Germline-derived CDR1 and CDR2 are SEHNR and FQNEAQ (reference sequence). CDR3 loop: CASSNTGQQETQYF. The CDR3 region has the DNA TGTGCCAGCAGCAATACCGGACAGCAAGAGACCCAGTACTTC.

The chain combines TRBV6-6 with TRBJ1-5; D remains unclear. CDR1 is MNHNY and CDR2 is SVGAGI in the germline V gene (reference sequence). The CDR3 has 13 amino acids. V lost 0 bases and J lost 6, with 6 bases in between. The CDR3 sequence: CASSYSGTQPQHF. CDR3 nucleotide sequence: TGTGCCAGCAGTTACTCGGGCACTCAGCCCCAGCATTTT.

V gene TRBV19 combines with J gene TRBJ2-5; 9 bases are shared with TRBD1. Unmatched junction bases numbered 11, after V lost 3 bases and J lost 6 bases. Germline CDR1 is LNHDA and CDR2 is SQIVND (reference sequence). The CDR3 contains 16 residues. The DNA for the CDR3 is TGTGCCAGTAGTATCTATCCTCGGACAGGGGTCCAGACCCAGTACTTC. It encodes CASSIYPRTGVQTQYF.

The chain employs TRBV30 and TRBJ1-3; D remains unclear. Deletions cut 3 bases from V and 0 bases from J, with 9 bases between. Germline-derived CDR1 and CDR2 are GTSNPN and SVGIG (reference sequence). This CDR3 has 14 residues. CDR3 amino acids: CAWRKQSSGNTIYF. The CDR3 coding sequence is TGTGCCTGGAGAAAACAGAGCTCTGGAAACACCATATATTTT.

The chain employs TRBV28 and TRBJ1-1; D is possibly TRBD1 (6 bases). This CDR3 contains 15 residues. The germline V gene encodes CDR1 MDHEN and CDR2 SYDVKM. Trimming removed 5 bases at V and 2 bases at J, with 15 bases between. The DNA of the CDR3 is TGTGCCAGCAGTACCGCCGGGACACTAAACACTGAAGCTTTCTTT. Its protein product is CASSTAGTLNTEAFF. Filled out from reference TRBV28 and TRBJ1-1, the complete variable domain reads DVKVTQSSRYLVKRTGEKVFLECVQDMDHENMFWYRQDPGLGLRLIYFSYDVKMKEKGDIPEGYSVSREKKERFSLILESASTNQTSMYLCASSTAGTLNTEAFFGQGTRLTVV.

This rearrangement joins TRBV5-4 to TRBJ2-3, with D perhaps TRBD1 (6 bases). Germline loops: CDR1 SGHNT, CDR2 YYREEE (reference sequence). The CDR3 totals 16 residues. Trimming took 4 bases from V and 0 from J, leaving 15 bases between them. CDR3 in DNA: TGTGCCAGCAGCCAAGATGGACAGAAAAGCACAGATACGCAGTATTTT. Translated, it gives CASSQDGQKSTDTQYF.

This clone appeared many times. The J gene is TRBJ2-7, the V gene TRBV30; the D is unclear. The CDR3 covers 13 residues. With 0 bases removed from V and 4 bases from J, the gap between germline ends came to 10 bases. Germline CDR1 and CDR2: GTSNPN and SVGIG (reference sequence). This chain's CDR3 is CAWSVDVYYEQYF. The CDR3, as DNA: TGTGCCTGGAGTGTAGATGTCTATTACGAGCAGTACTTC.

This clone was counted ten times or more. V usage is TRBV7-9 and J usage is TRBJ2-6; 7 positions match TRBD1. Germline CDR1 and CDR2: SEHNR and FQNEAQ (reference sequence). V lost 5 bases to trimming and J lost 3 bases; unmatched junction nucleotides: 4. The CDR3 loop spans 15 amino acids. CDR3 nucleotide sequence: TGTGCCAGCAGCCAACAGGGGCGTGGGGCCAACGTCCTGACTTTC. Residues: CASSQQGRGANVLTF.

The CDR3 DNA is TGTGCCAGCAGCTCACAGGCCCAGGGGAATGAGCAGTTCTTC. Translation gives CASSSQAQGNEQFF. V and J are TRBV7-8 and TRBJ2-1, with a weak D call TRBD1 (6 bases). Trimming removed 4 bases from V and 7 bases from J, with 14 bases in between. CDR1 SGHVS and CDR2 FQNEAQ come from the germline V gene. The CDR3 totals 14 residues.

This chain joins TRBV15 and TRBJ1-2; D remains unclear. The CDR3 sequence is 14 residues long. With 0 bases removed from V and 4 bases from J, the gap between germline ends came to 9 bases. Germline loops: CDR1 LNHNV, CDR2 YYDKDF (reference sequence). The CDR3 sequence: CATSRDRGSYGYTF. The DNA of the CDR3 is TGTGCCACCAGCAGAGATCGAGGAAGCTATGGCTACACCTTC. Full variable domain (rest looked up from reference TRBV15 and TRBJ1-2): DAMVIQNPRYQVTQFGKPVTLSCSQTLNHNVMYWYQQKSSQAPKLLFHYYDKDFNNEADTPDNFQSRRPNTSFCFLDIRSPGLGDTAMYLCATSRDRGSYGYTFGSGTRLTVV.

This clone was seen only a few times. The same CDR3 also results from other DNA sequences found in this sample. CDR3 region: CASSVGGGTYNEQFF. The CDR3 DNA reads TGTGCCAGCAGCGTAGGGGGGGGTACCTACAATGAGCAGTTCTTC. The gene calls are TRBV9 and TRBJ2-1; TRBD2 aligns across 7 bases. Germline V gene lookup returns CDR1 SGDLS and CDR2 YYNGEE. The V and J ends lost 0 bases and 2 bases, in that order; junction bases with no gene match: 2. This CDR3 is 15 amino acids long.

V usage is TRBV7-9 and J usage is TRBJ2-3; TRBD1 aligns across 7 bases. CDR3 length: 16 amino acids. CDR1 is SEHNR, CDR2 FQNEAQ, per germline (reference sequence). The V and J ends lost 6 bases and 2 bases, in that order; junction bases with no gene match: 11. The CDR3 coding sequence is TGTGCCAGCAGACCCCACAGGGGAAGGAACACAGATACGCAGTATTTT. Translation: CASRPHRGRNTDTQYF.

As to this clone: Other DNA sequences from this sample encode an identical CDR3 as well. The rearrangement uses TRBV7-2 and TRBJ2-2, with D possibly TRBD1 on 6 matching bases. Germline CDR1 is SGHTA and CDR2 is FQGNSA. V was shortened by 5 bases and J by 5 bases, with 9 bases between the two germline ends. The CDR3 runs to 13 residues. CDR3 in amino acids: CASSLQGTGELFF. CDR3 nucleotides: TGTGCCAGCAGCCTCCAGGGGACCGGGGAGCTGTTTTTT.

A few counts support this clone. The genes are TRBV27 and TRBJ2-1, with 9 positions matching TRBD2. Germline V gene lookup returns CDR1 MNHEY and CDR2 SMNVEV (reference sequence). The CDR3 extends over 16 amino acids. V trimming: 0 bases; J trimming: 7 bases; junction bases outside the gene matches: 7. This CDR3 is CASSLSIAGDYNEQFF. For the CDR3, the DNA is TGTGCCAGCAGTTTATCTATAGCGGGGGACTATAATGAGCAGTTCTTC.

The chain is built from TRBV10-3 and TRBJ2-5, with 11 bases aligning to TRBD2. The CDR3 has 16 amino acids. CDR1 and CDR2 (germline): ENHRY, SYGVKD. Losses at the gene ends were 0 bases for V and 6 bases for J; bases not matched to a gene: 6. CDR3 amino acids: CAISESIAGGPKTQYF. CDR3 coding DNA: TGTGCCATCAGTGAGTCTATAGCGGGAGGGCCCAAGACCCAGTACTTC.

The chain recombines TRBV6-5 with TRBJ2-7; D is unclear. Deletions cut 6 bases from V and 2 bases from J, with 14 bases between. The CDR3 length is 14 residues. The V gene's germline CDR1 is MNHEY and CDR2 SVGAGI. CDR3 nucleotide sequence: TGTGCCAGCAGCTTCTCTGGGCCTCCCTACGAGCAGTACTTC. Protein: CASSFSGPPYEQYF.

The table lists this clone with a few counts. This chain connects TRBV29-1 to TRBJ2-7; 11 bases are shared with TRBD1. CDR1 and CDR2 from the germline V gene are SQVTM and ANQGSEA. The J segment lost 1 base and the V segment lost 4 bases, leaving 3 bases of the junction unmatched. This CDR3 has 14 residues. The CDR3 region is CSVGGDRGSYEQYF. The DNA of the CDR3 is TGCAGCGTTGGGGGGGACAGGGGGTCCTACGAGCAGTACTTC.

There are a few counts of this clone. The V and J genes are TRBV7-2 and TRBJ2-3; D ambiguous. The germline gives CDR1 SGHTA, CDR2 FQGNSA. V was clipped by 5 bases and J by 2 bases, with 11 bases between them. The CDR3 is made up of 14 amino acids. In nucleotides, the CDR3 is TGTGCCAGCAGCCTCGACTTAGCCACAGATACGCAGTATTTT. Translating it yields CASSLDLATDTQYF.

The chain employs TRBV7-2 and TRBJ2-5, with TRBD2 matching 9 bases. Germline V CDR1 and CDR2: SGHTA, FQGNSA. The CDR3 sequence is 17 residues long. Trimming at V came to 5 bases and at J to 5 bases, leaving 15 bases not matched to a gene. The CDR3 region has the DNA TGTGCCAGCAGCCGGCCTGCGGGGCGGGGGGGCGGCGAGACCCAGTACTTC. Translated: CASSRPAGRGGGETQYF.

The CDR3 DNA reads TGTGCCAGCAGCTGGAGAGGGGGTTCCACTGAAGCTTTCTTT. This gives the protein CASSWRGGSTEAFF. The J gene is TRBJ1-1, the V gene TRBV7-3; D is possibly TRBD1 (6 bases). Germline-derived CDR1 and CDR2 are SGHTA and FQGTGA. CDR3 length: 14 amino acids. V was cut by 4 bases and J by 4 bases, with 13 bases left in between. The full variable domain, completed using reference TRBV7-3 and TRBJ1-1, is GAGVSQTPSNKVTEKGKYVELRCDPISGHTALYWYRQSLGQGPEFLIYFQGTGAADDSGLPNDRFFAVRPEGSVSTLKIQRTERGDSAVYLCASSWRGGSTEAFFGQGTRLTVV.

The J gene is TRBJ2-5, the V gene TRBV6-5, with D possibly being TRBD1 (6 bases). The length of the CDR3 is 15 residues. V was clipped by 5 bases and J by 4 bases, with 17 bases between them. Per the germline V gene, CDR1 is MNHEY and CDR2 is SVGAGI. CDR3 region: CASSTPGSRGETQYF. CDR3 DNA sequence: TGTGCCAGCAGTACCCCGGGATCCAGGGGAGAGACCCAGTACTTC.

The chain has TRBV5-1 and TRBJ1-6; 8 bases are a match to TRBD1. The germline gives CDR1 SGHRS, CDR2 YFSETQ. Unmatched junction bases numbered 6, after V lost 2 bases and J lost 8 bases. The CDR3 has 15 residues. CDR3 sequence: CASSFRTGSDSPLHF. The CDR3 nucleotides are TGCGCCAGCAGCTTTCGGACAGGGTCGGATTCACCCCTCCACTTT.

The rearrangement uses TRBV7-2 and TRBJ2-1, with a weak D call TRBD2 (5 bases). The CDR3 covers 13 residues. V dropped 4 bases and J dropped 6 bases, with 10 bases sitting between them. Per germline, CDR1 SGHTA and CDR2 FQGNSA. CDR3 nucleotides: TGTGCCAGCAGCTCCGGGAAACCCAATGAGCAGTTCTTC. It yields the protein CASSSGKPNEQFF.

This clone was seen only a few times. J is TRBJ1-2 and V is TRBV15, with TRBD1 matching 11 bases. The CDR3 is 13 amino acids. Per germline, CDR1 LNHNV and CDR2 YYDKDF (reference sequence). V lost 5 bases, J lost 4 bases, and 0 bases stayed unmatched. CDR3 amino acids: CATSGTGGYGYTF. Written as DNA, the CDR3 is TGTGCCACCAGCGGGACAGGGGGCTATGGCTACACCTTC.